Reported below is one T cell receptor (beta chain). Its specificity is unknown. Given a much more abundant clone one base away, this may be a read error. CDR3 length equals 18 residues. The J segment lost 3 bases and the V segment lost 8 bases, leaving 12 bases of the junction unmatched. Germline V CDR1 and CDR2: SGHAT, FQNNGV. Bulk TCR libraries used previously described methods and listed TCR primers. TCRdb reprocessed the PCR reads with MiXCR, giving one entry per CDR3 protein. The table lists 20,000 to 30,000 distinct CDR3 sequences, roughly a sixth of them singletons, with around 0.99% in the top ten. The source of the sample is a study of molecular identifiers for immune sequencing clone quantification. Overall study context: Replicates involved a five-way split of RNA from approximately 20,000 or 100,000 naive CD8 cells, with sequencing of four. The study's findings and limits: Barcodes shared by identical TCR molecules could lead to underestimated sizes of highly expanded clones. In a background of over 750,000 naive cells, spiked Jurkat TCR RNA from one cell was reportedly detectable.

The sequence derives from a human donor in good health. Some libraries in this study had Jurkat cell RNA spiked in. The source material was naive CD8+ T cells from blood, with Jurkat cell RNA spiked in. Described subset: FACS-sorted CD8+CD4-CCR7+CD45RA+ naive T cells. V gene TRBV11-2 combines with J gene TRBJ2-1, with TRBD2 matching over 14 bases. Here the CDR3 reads CASGVSGTSGGNYNEQFF. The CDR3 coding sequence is TGTGCCAGCGGGGTATCTGGGACTAGCGGGGGCAACTACAATGAGCAGTTCTTC.